This T cell receptor (beta chain) was captured by sequencing in a study of cytomegalovirus exposure and HLA in healthy donors. Study observations and caveats: Rare sequences made up most TCRs, while some public TCRs were found in many donors. The majority of CMV-associated TCR beta chains were reported as apparently HLA-restricted in a later analysis. Accurate prediction of most subjects' HLA-A and HLA-B alleles from TCR beta sequences was reported. A later analysis, which compared TCR beta chains of equal frequency, found the HLA-associated ones more clonally expanded.

CDR1 is MNHNY, CDR2 SVGAGI, per germline (reference sequence). The CDR3 is 15 residues long. The germline V and J ends were trimmed by 5 bases and 3 bases, with 16 bases remaining between them. On this clone: Its antigen is still unknown.

With 60 Vbeta and 13 Jbeta primers, the PCR was carried out. Repertoires were generated with immunoSEQ multiplex PCR, while TCRdb's copy carries only in-frame clones and drops some. The sample's table shows some 30,000 clones. The sequenced sample was PBMCs. The gene calls are TRBV6-6 and TRBJ1-1; D perhaps matches TRBD1 (6 bases). The TCR sequence derives from a woman aged 40 to 50 in good health and CMV-seropositive. CDR3 DNA: TGTGCCAGCAGTCCCACAGGGTCTTGGGACACTGAAGCTTTCTTT. Translation gives CASSPTGSWDTEAFF.